Below are 24 T cell receptor beta chains sequenced from a single sample in a study of cytomegalovirus exposure and HLA in healthy donors. Primers: 60 Vbeta forward and 13 Jbeta reverse. TCRdb's table, derived via immunoSEQ multiplex PCR, lists solely in-frame clones and lacks some. Of around 110,000 clones listed, over 60% are singletons. The sample consisted of PBMCs. These receptors were obtained from a man between 25 and 39 years old in good health and CMV-seropositive.

The rearrangement uses TRBV27 and TRBJ1-1, with unresolved D. The length of the CDR3 is 13 residues. Looked up from germline, CDR1 is MNHEY and CDR2 is SMNVEV (reference sequence). V lost 3 bases and J lost 4, with 9 bases in between. The CDR3 nucleotides read TGTGCCAGCAGTTTGTTTTCGGGCACTGAAGCTTTCTTT. This sequence encodes CASSLFSGTEAFF.

The V gene is TRBV7-9, the J gene TRBJ2-1, with TRBD2 identical over 13 bases. The CDR3 spans 15 residues. Germline CDR1 is SEHNR and CDR2 is FQNEAQ (reference sequence). The trim removed 5 bases at V and 9 bases at J, leaving 7 bases unmatched. In nucleotides, the CDR3 is TGTGCCAGCAGCGCGAGGACTAGCGGGAGCAGTGAGCAGTTCTTC. It encodes CASSARTSGSSEQFF.

CDR3 loop: CASRDRTGNYGYTF. The CDR3 DNA sequence: TGTGCCAGCAGAGACAGAACAGGGAACTATGGCTACACCTTC. This chain uses TRBV9 with TRBJ1-2; TRBD1 might be the D (6 bases). This CDR3 is 14 amino acids long. The germline V gene has CDR1 SGDLS and CDR2 YYNGEE. Deletions cut 5 bases from V and 2 bases from J, with 13 bases between.

This chain joins TRBV7-3 and TRBJ2-7, with D perhaps TRBD2 (6 bases). This CDR3 is 14 amino acids long. Trimming cost V 2 bases and J 4 bases, with 12 bases left between them. CDR1 is SGHTA, CDR2 FQGTGA, per germline. Written as DNA, the CDR3 is TGTGCCAGCAGCTTAGGTCCAGGGAGGTACGAGCAGTACTTC. Amino acid sequence: CASSLGPGRYEQYF.

The chain couples TRBV7-9 to TRBJ1-4, with D perhaps matching TRBD1 (5 bases). Germline V gene data show CDR1 as SEHNR and CDR2 as FQNEAQ (reference sequence). The length of the CDR3 is 12 residues. Trimming took off 4 bases at V and 9 bases at J, with 9 bases between the two ends. DNA for the CDR3: TGTGCCAGCAGCTCGACAGAGCAAAAACTGTTTTTT. Its protein is CASSSTEQKLFF.

This sequence joins TRBV7-9 and TRBJ1-1, with D unclear. Germline V CDR1 and CDR2: SEHNR, FQNEAQ (reference sequence). The CDR3 contains 14 residues. Trimming cost V 1 base and J 5 bases, with 11 bases left between them. The CDR3, as DNA: TGTGCCAGCAGCTTAGTCGAGGGTCGGACTGAAGCTTTCTTT. This gives the protein CASSLVEGRTEAFF.

With respect to this clone: At one end, the junction sequence differs from germline, possibly due to a read error. V and J are TRBV29-1 and TRBJ1-2, with unresolved D. The CDR3 runs to 12 residues. Germline-derived CDR1 and CDR2 are SQVTM and ANQGSEA. The CDR3 bases are TGCAGCGTTGGAGCAGCTAACTATGGCTTCACCTTC. It specifies CSVGAANYGFTF.

This clone appeared a few times. The J gene is TRBJ2-7, the V gene TRBV5-1; no clear D gene. CDR3 size: 15 residues. Trimming took 5 bases from V and 4 from J, leaving 19 bases between them. Per germline, CDR1 SGHRS and CDR2 YFSETQ. For the CDR3, the DNA is TGCGCCAGCAGACCCGGTCCCCTCCAACTTTACGAGCAGTACTTC. It is translated as CASRPGPLQLYEQYF.

This clone was seen a few times. The CDR3 DNA is TGTGCCAGCATTCGCGACAGCAGCTCCTACGAGCAGTACTTC. Its protein is CASIRDSSSYEQYF. The chain joins TRBV2 to TRBJ2-7, with D possibly being TRBD1 (5 bases). Per germline, CDR1 SNHLY and CDR2 FYNNEI. Trimming stripped 7 bases from V and 0 bases from J, with 13 bases between. This CDR3 has 14 residues.

CDR3 DNA sequence: TGTGCCTGGAGGAGGACACCAACTAATGAAAAACTGTTTTTT. This encodes CAWRRTPTNEKLFF. The chain is built from TRBV30 and TRBJ1-4, with D tentatively TRBD1 (5 bases). Per the germline V gene, CDR1 is GTSNPN and CDR2 is SVGIG (reference sequence). V was trimmed by 3 bases and J by 0 bases, leaving 8 bases between them. The CDR3 loop spans 14 amino acids.

A single count supports this clone. The chain couples TRBV5-1 to TRBJ2-5; unclear D gene. There are 13 residues in the CDR3. CDR1 and CDR2 (germline): SGHRS, YFSETQ. The V and J ends lost 0 bases and 2 bases respectively, with 5 bases between them. DNA of the CDR3: TGCGCCAGCAGCTTGGACTTTCAAGAGACCCAGTACTTC. Translated, it gives CASSLDFQETQYF.

The gene calls are TRBV28 and TRBJ1-5; D may be TRBD1 (6 bases). Germline CDR1 is MDHEN and CDR2 is SYDVKM. V was pared by 2 bases and J by 6 bases, with 20 bases between. The CDR3 consists of 17 residues. CDR3 in DNA: TGTGCCAGCAGTTTAGCCCAGGGGCGGAGCTCGTTTCAGCCCCAGCATTTT. It translates to CASSLAQGRSSFQPQHF.

The rearrangement uses TRBV11-3 and TRBJ2-5, with TRBD1 identical over 10 bases. The assigned J gene may be wrong: the sequence end matches TRBJ2-7 better. Germline values: CDR1 SGHNT, CDR2 YENEEA. This CDR3 region has 18 residues. The CDR3 is CASSPGQFGTGDSYEQYF. The DNA for the CDR3 is TGTGCCAGCAGCCCCGGACAATTTGGGACAGGGGACTCCTACGAGCAGTACTTC.

CDR3 sequence reads: CASSQVEGGSYEQYF. The CDR3 DNA reads TGCGCCAGCAGCCAAGTGGAAGGAGGGTCCTACGAGCAGTACTTC. The chain joins TRBV4-1 to TRBJ2-7; tentatively, D is TRBD2 (6 bases). CDR1 is MGHRA and CDR2 is YSYEKL in the germline V gene. Trimming took 1 base from V and 1 from J, leaving 11 bases between them. The CDR3 has 15 amino acids.

The rearrangement uses TRBV27 and TRBJ1-2; 10 positions match TRBD1. The germline V gene has CDR1 MNHEY and CDR2 SMNVEV (reference sequence). The CDR3 loop spans 16 amino acids. With 5 bases clipped from V and 0 bases from J, the junction kept 6 bases outside the gene matches. The CDR3: CASSGTGDSPNYGYTF. CDR3 sequence (DNA): TGTGCCAGCAGTGGGACAGGGGATTCACCTAACTATGGCTACACCTTC.

CDR3 bases: TGTGCCAGCAGTGAAGGACTAGCGGGGGGTTTGGAGTACTTC. Protein sequence: CASSEGLAGGLEYF. The gene calls are TRBV2 and TRBJ2-7; 13 positions match TRBD2. The germline V gene has CDR1 SNHLY and CDR2 FYNNEI. The V gene end was trimmed by 1 base and the J gene end by 11 bases; junction bases not matched to a gene: 5. The CDR3 has 14 amino acids.

The J gene is TRBJ1-5, the V gene TRBV7-2; 7 bases are shared with TRBD1. V dropped 5 bases and J dropped 6; count of bases not matched to a gene: 7. Germline V gene lookup returns CDR1 SGHTA and CDR2 FQGNSA. The CDR3 length is 14 residues. The CDR3 region has the DNA TGTGCCAGCAGCGCAACCTCAGGGGGTCAGCCCCAGCATTTT. Translating gives CASSATSGGQPQHF.

J is TRBJ2-7 and V is TRBV7-2; D might be TRBD2 (6 bases). The CDR3 consists of 15 residues. V lost 5 bases to trimming and J lost 3 bases, with 17 bases between them. CDR1 is SGHTA and CDR2 is FQGNSA in the germline V gene. CDR3 bases: TGTGCCAGCAGCCCCCTCGTAGCGGAGGGCTACGAGCAGTACTTC. Encoded protein: CASSPLVAEGYEQYF.

V and J are TRBV2 and TRBJ2-1; 7 nucleotides align to TRBD1. CDR3 length: 15 residues. The germline V gene encodes CDR1 SNHLY and CDR2 FYNNEI. V gave up 5 bases and J gave up 2 bases; unmatched junction bases: 6. CDR3 residues: CASSLMGQPYNEQFF. CDR3 sequence (DNA): TGTGCCAGCAGTCTAATGGGACAGCCCTACAATGAGCAGTTCTTC. The full variable domain, completed using reference TRBV2 and TRBJ2-1, is EPEVTQTPSHQVTQMGQEVILRCVPISNHLYFYWYRQILGQKVEFLVSFYNNEISEKSEIFDDQFSVERPDGSNFTLKIRSTKLEDSAMYFCASSLMGQPYNEQFFGPGTRLTVL.

The CDR3 loop reads CASSLRRGTEAFF. The CDR3 DNA is TGTGCCAGCAGCTTAAGGCGGGGCACTGAAGCTTTCTTT. The V gene is TRBV7-3, the J gene TRBJ1-1; no clear D. Trimming removed 1 base from V and 4 bases from J, with 7 bases in between. The CDR3 totals 13 residues. In germline, CDR1 is SGHTA, CDR2 FQGTGA.

The genes are TRBV5-1 and TRBJ2-7; D gene unclear. The CDR3 sequence is 13 residues long. The V end lost 4 bases, the J end lost 0 bases, and 8 bases lay between the germline ends. Germline V gene data show CDR1 as SGHRS and CDR2 as YFSETQ. The chain's CDR3 is CASSNYSSYEQYF. Here the CDR3 DNA reads TGCGCCAGCAGCAATTACAGCTCCTACGAGCAGTACTTC.

J is TRBJ1-5 and V is TRBV7-2, with 7 bases aligning to TRBD1. The ends lost 5 bases at V and 0 bases at J; junction bases unmatched: 13. The CDR3 covers 18 residues. Germline V gives CDR1 SGHTA, CDR2 FQGNSA. CDR3 in DNA: TGTGCCAGCAGCCTTCGGACAGGCACTTTTTATAGCAATCAGCCCCAGCATTTT. It codes for CASSLRTGTFYSNQPQHF. The whole variable domain, remainder taken from reference TRBV7-2 and TRBJ1-5, is GAGVSQSPSNKVTEKGKDVELRCDPISGHTALYWYRQSLGQGLEFLIYFQGNSAPDKSGLPSDRFSAERTGGSVSTLTIQRTQQEDSAVYLCASSLRTGTFYSNQPQHFGDGTRLSIL.

The genes are TRBV4-1 and TRBJ1-6; D ambiguous. Trimming removed 1 base at V and 0 bases at J, with 4 bases between. The germline V gene encodes CDR1 MGHRA and CDR2 YSYEKL. There are 15 residues in the CDR3. The DNA of the CDR3 is TGCGCCAGCAGCCAAGGGAGCTCCTATAATTCACCCCTCCACTTT. It yields the protein CASSQGSSYNSPLHF.

V usage is TRBV7-2 and J usage is TRBJ2-1, with 7 bases fitting TRBD1. The CDR3 runs to 15 residues. J was trimmed by 12 bases and V by 1 base; bases with no gene match: 12. Germline V lookup: CDR1 SGHTA, CDR2 FQGNSA. The CDR3 region is CASSLVPGQPGVQFF. The DNA of the CDR3 is TGTGCCAGCAGCTTAGTCCCGGGACAGCCTGGAGTGCAGTTCTTC.